The 18 T cell receptor beta chains below all came from one sample that was sequenced in a study of STAT5B mutations in CD4+ large granular lymphocyte leukemia. Measured with immunoSEQ multiplex PCR; TCRdb has only the in-frame clones, and not every one. The sample lists around 30,000 clones, about three quarters occurring once. Sequencing was performed on CD4+ T cells from blood buffy coats. Receptors were obtained from a human donor in good health.

This clone was counted a single time. J is TRBJ1-1 and V is TRBV4-2, with a weak D call TRBD1 (5 bases). The germline V gene encodes CDR1 LGHNA and CDR2 YNFKEQ. Trimming took 0 bases from V and 11 from J, leaving 10 bases between them. The CDR3 is made up of 12 amino acids. The CDR3 region is CASSQEGVEAFF. CDR3 sequence (DNA): TGTGCCAGCAGCCAAGAAGGGGTCGAGGCTTTCTTT.

V is TRBV6-5 and J is TRBJ2-7, with 7 bases fitting TRBD1. V lost 6 bases, J lost 3 bases, and 5 bases stayed unmatched. The CDR3 is 13 amino acids. From germline, CDR1 is MNHEY and CDR2 SVGAGI. CDR3 loop: CASRYGTVYEQYF. The CDR3 DNA reads TGTGCCAGCAGGTACGGGACAGTCTACGAGCAGTACTTC.

This chain connects TRBV2 to TRBJ1-4; unclear D gene. Trimming took off 4 bases at V and 1 base at J, with 7 bases between the two ends. Looked up from germline, CDR1 is SNHLY and CDR2 is FYNNEI. This CDR3 comprises 14 residues. CDR3 DNA: TGTGCCAGCAGTGGTCAGCTAACTAATGAAAAACTGTTTTTT. Amino acids: CASSGQLTNEKLFF.

The CDR3, as DNA: TGTGCCAGCAGTAGGGGCTTCGACGAGACCCAGTACTTC. Translated, it gives CASSRGFDETQYF. The chain is built from TRBV2 and TRBJ2-5; perhaps TRBD1 as D (5 bases). The CDR3 has 13 residues. Germline V gene data show CDR1 as SNHLY and CDR2 as FYNNEI. V was trimmed by 5 bases and J by 5 bases, leaving 12 bases between them.

The chain recombines TRBV30 with TRBJ2-5, with D possibly TRBD1 on 5 matching bases. Germline loops: CDR1 GTSNPN, CDR2 SVGIG (reference sequence). Trimming took 3 bases from V and 3 from J, leaving 20 bases between them. The CDR3 is 16 residues long. The CDR3 nucleotides read TGTGCCTGGAGGCCCTTTAGGCGACAGTCGGAAGAGACCCAGTACTTC. As protein: CAWRPFRRQSEETQYF.

The rearrangement links TRBV6-6 to TRBJ1-5; D gene ambiguous. Between the trimmed V and J ends, which lost 3 bases and 5 bases, there was a span of 8 bases. Germline CDR1 is MNHNY and CDR2 is SVGAGI (reference sequence). This CDR3 comprises 13 residues. CDR3 loop: CASSYVPDQPQHF. For the CDR3, the DNA is TGTGCCAGCAGTTATGTCCCAGATCAGCCCCAGCATTTT.

The rearrangement joins TRBV28 to TRBJ2-5, with D maybe TRBD2 (7 bases). The CDR3 covers 17 residues. CDR1 is MDHEN and CDR2 is SYDVKM in the germline V gene. Trimming cost V 1 base and J 3 bases, with 18 bases left between them. The CDR3, as DNA: TGTGCCAGCAGTTTATTCGGACAGAAAGGGGGGGAAGAGACCCAGTACTTC. Encoded protein: CASSLFGQKGGEETQYF.

This clone showed up just once. This sequence joins TRBV7-9 and TRBJ2-3; 9 nucleotides line up with TRBD1. Germline V gives CDR1 SEHNR, CDR2 FQNEAQ (reference sequence). The CDR3 extends over 15 amino acids. V shed 5 bases and J 3 bases; nucleotides not matched to a gene: 6. The CDR3 region has the DNA TGTGCCAGCAGCCCCCGGGACAGGGTAACAGATACGCAGTATTTT. It specifies CASSPRDRVTDTQYF.

The genes are TRBV2 and TRBJ1-1, with 8 bases fitting TRBD1. J was trimmed by 3 bases and V by 2 bases; bases with no gene match: 5. Germline CDR1 SNHLY, CDR2 FYNNEI. This CDR3 comprises 15 residues. CDR3 coding DNA: TGTGCCAGCAGTGAATCAGGGGGCCGGTACACTGAAGCTTTCTTT. This gives the protein CASSESGGRYTEAFF.

The rearrangement uses TRBV7-9 and TRBJ1-2, with D hard to call. Germline loops: CDR1 SEHNR, CDR2 FQNEAQ (reference sequence). The CDR3 runs 12 residues. Between the trimmed V and J ends, which lost 4 bases and 7 bases, there was a span of 10 bases. CDR3 amino acids: CASSYYAGGYTF. In DNA, the CDR3 is TGTGCCAGCAGCTACTACGCAGGTGGCTACACCTTC.

This clone was detected once. The rearrangement links TRBV11-3 to TRBJ2-3; 9 bases are shared with TRBD2. Germline V gene sequence: CDR1 SGHNT, CDR2 YENEEA. V shed 5 bases, J shed 6 bases, and the junction held 3 bases outside the gene matches. The CDR3 is 13 amino acids. This chain's CDR3 is CASSLAGTDTQYF. CDR3 DNA: TGTGCCAGCAGCCTAGCGGGAACGGATACGCAGTATTTT.

The gene calls are TRBV7-9 and TRBJ1-1; 8 positions agree with TRBD1. V trimming: 5 bases; J trimming: 3 bases; junction bases outside the gene matches: 11. CDR1 is SEHNR and CDR2 is FQNEAQ in the germline V gene (reference sequence). The CDR3 contains 16 residues. CDR3 in DNA: TGTGCCAGCAGCATGTACGGACAGGGAGGGGACACTGAAGCTTTCTTT. Translating it yields CASSMYGQGGDTEAFF. Variable domain in full (rest from reference TRBV7-9 and TRBJ1-1): DTGVSQNPRHKITKRGQNVTFRCDPISEHNRLYWYRQTLGQGPEFLTYFQNEAQLEKSRLLSDRFSAERPKGSFSTLEIQRTEQGDSAMYLCASSMYGQGGDTEAFFGQGTRLTVV.

The chain couples TRBV5-1 to TRBJ2-7; D gene uncertain. CDR1 SGHRS and CDR2 YFSETQ come from the germline V gene. There are 15 residues in the CDR3. Trimming left V 5 bases short and J 0 bases short, with 15 bases between. The CDR3 nucleotides are TGCGCCAGCAGTCGGGCCGAACTAAGCTCCTACGAGCAGTACTTC. Amino acids: CASSRAELSSYEQYF.

The CDR3 nucleotides are TGTGCCAGCAGCTTAGGGGGGAGGGACATTCAGTACTTC. Translating gives CASSLGGRDIQYF. The chain is built from TRBV7-8 and TRBJ2-4; 7 bases match TRBD2. After removal of 1 base from V and 8 bases from J, the junction contained 2 bases not matched to a gene. The CDR3 totals 13 residues. The germline gives CDR1 SGHVS, CDR2 FQNEAQ.

The chain uses TRBV5-4 and TRBJ1-2; 7 bases align to TRBD1. Unmatched junction bases numbered 5, after V lost 4 bases and J lost 2 bases. The germline V gene has CDR1 SGHNT and CDR2 YYREEE (reference sequence). The CDR3 is 14 amino acids. In DNA, the CDR3 is TGTGCCAGCAGCGCTGGGACAGTGAACTATGGCTACACCTTC. Translated, it gives CASSAGTVNYGYTF.

The J gene is TRBJ1-2, the V gene TRBV5-1; D is undetermined. The V end lost 0 bases, the J end lost 4 bases, and 10 bases lay between the germline ends. This CDR3 region has 14 residues. Germline V gene sequence: CDR1 SGHRS, CDR2 YFSETQ. CDR3 nucleotide sequence: TGCGCCAGCAGCTTGGCCCCACGGGTCTATGGCTACACCTTC. Amino acid sequence: CASSLAPRVYGYTF.

CDR3 bases: TGTGCCAGCAGTTCCTCAGGGGGAAGGACTGAAGCTTTCTTT. Translation gives CASSSSGGRTEAFF. The V call is TRBV6-5, the J call TRBJ1-1; 7 bases line up with TRBD1. J lost 5 bases, V lost 4 bases, and 7 bases had no gene match. Germline loops: CDR1 MNHEY, CDR2 SVGAGI. The CDR3 is made up of 14 amino acids.

V usage is TRBV6-1 and J usage is TRBJ1-1, with D hard to call. The germline V gene has CDR1 MNHNS and CDR2 SASEGT. The CDR3 contains 15 residues. With 1 base removed from V and 8 bases from J, the gap between germline ends came to 17 bases. The CDR3 reads CASSEGLRKPSEAFF. The CDR3, as DNA: TGTGCCAGCAGTGAAGGATTGAGAAAGCCCTCCGAAGCTTTCTTT.